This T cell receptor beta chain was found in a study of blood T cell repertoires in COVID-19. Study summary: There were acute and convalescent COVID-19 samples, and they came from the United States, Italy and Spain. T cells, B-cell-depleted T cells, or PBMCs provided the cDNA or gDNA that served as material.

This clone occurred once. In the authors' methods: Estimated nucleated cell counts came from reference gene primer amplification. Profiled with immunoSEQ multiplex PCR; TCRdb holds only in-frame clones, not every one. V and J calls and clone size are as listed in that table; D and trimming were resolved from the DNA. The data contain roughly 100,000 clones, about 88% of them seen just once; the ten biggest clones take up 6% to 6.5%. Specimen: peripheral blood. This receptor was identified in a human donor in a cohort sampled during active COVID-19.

The CDR3 protein is CASSLTAQGGRKLFF. CDR3 bases: TGCGCCAGCAGCTTGACCGCTCAAGGGGGACGAAAACTGTTTTTT. The genes are TRBV5-1 and TRBJ1-4, with TRBD1 as a possible D gene (6 bases). The CDR3 is made up of 15 amino acids. V was trimmed by 1 base and J by 10 bases, leaving 17 bases between them. Germline V CDR1 and CDR2: SGHRS, YFSETQ.